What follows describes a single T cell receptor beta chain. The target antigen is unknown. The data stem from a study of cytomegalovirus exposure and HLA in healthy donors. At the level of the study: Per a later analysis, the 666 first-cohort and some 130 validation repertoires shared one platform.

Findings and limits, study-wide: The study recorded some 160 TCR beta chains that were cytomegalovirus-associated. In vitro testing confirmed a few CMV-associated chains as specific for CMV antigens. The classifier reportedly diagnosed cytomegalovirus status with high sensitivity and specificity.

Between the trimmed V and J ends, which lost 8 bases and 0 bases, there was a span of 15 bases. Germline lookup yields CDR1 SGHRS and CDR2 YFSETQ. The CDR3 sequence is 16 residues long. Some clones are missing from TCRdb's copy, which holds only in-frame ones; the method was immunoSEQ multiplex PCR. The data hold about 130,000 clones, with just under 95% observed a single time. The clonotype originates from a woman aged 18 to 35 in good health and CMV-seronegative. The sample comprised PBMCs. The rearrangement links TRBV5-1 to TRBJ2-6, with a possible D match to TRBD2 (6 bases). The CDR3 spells CASRDSISSGANVLTF. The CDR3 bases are TGCGCCAGTAGGGACTCGATTAGCTCTGGGGCCAACGTCCTGACTTTC.